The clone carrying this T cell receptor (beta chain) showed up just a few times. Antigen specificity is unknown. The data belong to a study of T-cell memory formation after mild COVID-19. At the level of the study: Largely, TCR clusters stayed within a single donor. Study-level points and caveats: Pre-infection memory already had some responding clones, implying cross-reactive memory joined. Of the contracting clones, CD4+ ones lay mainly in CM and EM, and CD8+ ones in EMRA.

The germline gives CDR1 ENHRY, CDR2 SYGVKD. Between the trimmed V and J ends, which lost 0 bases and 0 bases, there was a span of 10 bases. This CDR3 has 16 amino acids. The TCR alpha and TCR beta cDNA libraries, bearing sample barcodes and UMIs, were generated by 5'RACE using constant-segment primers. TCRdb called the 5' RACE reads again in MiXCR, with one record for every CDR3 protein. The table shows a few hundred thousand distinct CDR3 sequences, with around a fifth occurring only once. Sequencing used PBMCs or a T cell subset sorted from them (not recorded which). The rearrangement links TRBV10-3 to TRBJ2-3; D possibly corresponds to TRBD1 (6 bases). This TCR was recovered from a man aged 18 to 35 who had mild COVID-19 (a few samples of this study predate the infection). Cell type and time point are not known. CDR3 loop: CAISESTGPSTDTQYF. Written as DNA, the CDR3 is TGTGCCATCAGTGAGTCGACAGGACCCAGCACAGATACGCAGTATTTT.